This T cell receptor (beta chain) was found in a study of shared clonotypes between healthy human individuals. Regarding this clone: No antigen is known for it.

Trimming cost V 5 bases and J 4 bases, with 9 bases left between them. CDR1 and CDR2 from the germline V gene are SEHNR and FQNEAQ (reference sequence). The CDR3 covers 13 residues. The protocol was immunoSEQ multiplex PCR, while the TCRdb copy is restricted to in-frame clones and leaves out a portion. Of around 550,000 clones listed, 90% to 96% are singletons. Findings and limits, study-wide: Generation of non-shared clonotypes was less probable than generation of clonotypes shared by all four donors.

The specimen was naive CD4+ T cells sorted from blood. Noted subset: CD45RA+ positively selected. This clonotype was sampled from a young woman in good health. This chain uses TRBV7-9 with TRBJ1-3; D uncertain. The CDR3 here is CASSSNAGNTIYF. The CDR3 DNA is TGTGCCAGCAGCAGCAATGCCGGAAACACCATATATTTT.